The next 30 T cell receptor beta chains were all read from a single sample in a study of cytotoxic CD8 clonotypes in ibrutinib-treated CLL. TCRdb's copy holds only in-frame clones and misses some; the assay was immunoSEQ multiplex PCR. The profile shows hundreds of thousands of clones, 70% of them singletons. The source was PBMCs, collected after 24 months of ibrutinib treatment. These receptors all stem from a human donor with chronic lymphocytic leukemia.

CDR3 in DNA: TGTGCCAGCAGCTCCACTAGCGGGATCGATGAGCAGTTCTTC. Its protein product is CASSSTSGIDEQFF. This chain joins TRBV7-2 and TRBJ2-1; 10 positions match TRBD2. The germline gives CDR1 SGHTA, CDR2 FQGNSA. The trim removed 4 bases at V and 8 bases at J, leaving 5 bases unmatched. The CDR3 consists of 14 residues.

This clone has a handful of counts. This chain connects TRBV5-8 to TRBJ2-1, with 9 positions matching TRBD2. Unmatched junction bases numbered 13, after V lost 4 bases and J lost 8 bases. The CDR3 length is 16 residues. CDR1 is SGHTS, CDR2 YDEGEE, per germline. The CDR3 reads CASSPGPGLAMDEQFF. CDR3 nucleotide sequence: TGTGCCAGCAGCCCTGGTCCGGGACTAGCTATGGATGAGCAGTTCTTC.

This chain uses TRBV14 with TRBJ2-3, with TRBD2 matching 12 bases. Germline-derived CDR1 and CDR2 are SGHDN and FVKESK. V lost 4 bases and J lost 2; bases outside the gene matches: 4. The CDR3 has 16 residues. CDR3 bases: TGTGCCAGCAGCCCAGGACTAGCGGGAACCACAGATACGCAGTATTTT. This sequence encodes CASSPGLAGTTDTQYF.

The chain combines TRBV7-9 with TRBJ1-6, with 9 positions matching TRBD1. V lost 5 bases and J lost 12; bases outside the gene matches: 11. The germline V gene has CDR1 SEHNR and CDR2 FQNEAQ (reference sequence). The CDR3 is 15 residues long. The CDR3 loop reads CASSPGGQGDLPLHF. Written as DNA, the CDR3 is TGTGCCAGCAGCCCCGGGGGACAGGGCGACCTACCCCTCCACTTT.

This clone has a single count. This chain's CDR3 is CASQTGLTYEQYF. The CDR3 region has the DNA TGTGCCAGTCAGACGGGACTGACCTACGAGCAGTACTTC. This rearrangement joins TRBV5-5 to TRBJ2-7; D may be TRBD2 (6 bases). Germline CDR1 reads SGHKS; CDR2 reads YYEKEE (reference sequence). Trimming removed 8 bases at V and 2 bases at J, with 14 bases between. There are 13 residues in the CDR3.

This sequence joins TRBV5-1 and TRBJ2-1; TRBD2 agrees at 9 bases. CDR3 length equals 14 residues. Germline V gene data show CDR1 as SGHRS and CDR2 as YFSETQ. With 4 bases clipped from V and 8 bases from J, the junction kept 7 bases outside the gene matches. The CDR3 sequence is CASSILAGEYEQFF. Here the CDR3 DNA reads TGCGCCAGCAGCATATTAGCGGGAGAGTATGAGCAGTTCTTC. Combining the CDR3 with reference TRBV5-1 and TRBJ2-1 gives the whole variable domain KAGVTQTPRYLIKTRGQQVTLSCSPISGHRSVSWYQQTPGQGLQFLFEYFSETQRNKGNFPGRFSGRQFSNSRSEMNVSTLELGDSALYLCASSILAGEYEQFFGPGTRLTVL.

V and J are TRBV9 and TRBJ2-1; 7 nucleotides align to TRBD2. With 7 bases clipped from V and 5 bases from J, the junction kept 12 bases outside the gene matches. CDR1 and CDR2 (germline): SGDLS, YYNGEE. The CDR3 has 15 amino acids. This chain's CDR3 is CASSLGGRANNEQFF. The CDR3 nucleotides read TGTGCCAGCTCCTTGGGAGGGAGGGCAAACAATGAGCAGTTCTTC.

This chain connects TRBV19 to TRBJ2-7; TRBD1 matches 9 bases. Germline trimming cut 1 base from V and 6 bases from J; bases unmatched to any gene: 7. The germline CDR1 and CDR2 sequences are LNHDA and SQIVND (reference sequence). This CDR3 has 15 amino acids. This chain's CDR3 is CASSIGTGGSSEQYF. The DNA of the CDR3 is TGTGCCAGTAGTATAGGAACAGGGGGCTCATCCGAGCAGTACTTC.

The chain is built from TRBV30 and TRBJ1-2; D gene unclear. The CDR3 loop spans 12 amino acids. Germline CDR1 GTSNPN, CDR2 SVGIG (reference sequence). V was pared by 2 bases and J by 5 bases, with 9 bases between. The CDR3 DNA sequence: TGTGCCTGGAGTAGGTCGTCATATGGCTACACCTTC. Protein sequence: CAWSRSSYGYTF.

The J gene is TRBJ2-7, the V gene TRBV19; D unresolved. Germline CDR1 is LNHDA and CDR2 is SQIVND (reference sequence). This CDR3 is built from 12 residues. V was cut by 3 bases and J by 6 bases, with 9 bases left in between. The CDR3 is CASSIIGLEQYF. The CDR3 DNA is TGTGCCAGTAGTATTATTGGGCTCGAGCAGTACTTC. Drawing the rest from reference TRBV19 and TRBJ2-7, the complete variable domain is DGGITQSPKYLFRKEGQNVTLSCEQNLNHDAMYWYRQDPGQGLRLIYYSQIVNDFQKGDIAEGYSVSREKKESFPLTVTSAQKNPTAFYLCASSIIGLEQYFGPGTRLTVT.

The chain couples TRBV27 to TRBJ2-1; D is unclear. CDR3 length: 14 amino acids. In germline, CDR1 is MNHEY, CDR2 SMNVEV (reference sequence). Trimming removed 8 bases at V and 1 base at J, with 12 bases between. CDR3 nucleotides: TGTGCCAGCGGGAAGTCCGGGTCCTACAATGAGCAGTTCTTC. It yields the protein CASGKSGSYNEQFF.

This clone appeared once. The rearrangement uses TRBV4-3 and TRBJ2-3; the D gene is possibly TRBD1 (6 bases). Between the trimmed V and J ends, which lost 3 bases and 2 bases, there was a span of 15 bases. The CDR3 totals 16 residues. Germline CDR1 and CDR2: LGHNA and YSLEER. Written as DNA, the CDR3 is TGCGCCAGCAGCCATGGGGACACCCCTTCCACAGATACGCAGTATTTT. This encodes CASSHGDTPSTDTQYF.

The genes are TRBV29-1 and TRBJ1-3; D gene uncertain. V was clipped by 5 bases and J by 4 bases, with 6 bases between them. The CDR3 has 11 residues. The germline V gene encodes CDR1 SQVTM and CDR2 ANQGSEA. CDR3 sequence (DNA): TGCAGCGTTCAGCCGGGAAACACCATATATTTT. This codes for CSVQPGNTIYF.

This clone turned up a few times. The chain links TRBV19 to TRBJ2-7, with 7 nucleotides matching TRBD1. The CDR3 spans 15 residues. Germline values: CDR1 LNHDA, CDR2 SQIVND (reference sequence). The junction had 13 bases not matched to a gene; V was cut back by 5 bases and J by 6 bases. This CDR3 reads CASSPRTGHDVEQYF. The CDR3 coding sequence is TGTGCCAGTAGTCCCAGGACAGGCCATGACGTCGAGCAGTACTTC.

The chain carries TRBV6-5 and TRBJ2-2; D gene uncertain. Germline V gives CDR1 MNHEY, CDR2 SVGAGI. Trimming stripped 6 bases from V and 6 bases from J, with 14 bases between. This CDR3 has 14 residues. The CDR3 region is CASSPTGTAGELFF. The CDR3 nucleotides read TGTGCCAGCAGCCCGACGGGTACGGCCGGGGAGCTGTTTTTT.

The chain recombines TRBV9 with TRBJ1-1; D not resolved. Germline CDR1 reads SGDLS; CDR2 reads YYNGEE. Trimming removed 4 bases from V and 4 bases from J, with 11 bases in between. This CDR3 comprises 13 residues. The CDR3 protein is CASSPRLGTEAFF. The DNA for the CDR3 is TGTGCCAGCAGCCCGAGGTTGGGCACTGAAGCTTTCTTT. Full variable domain (outside the CDR3, taken from reference TRBV9 and TRBJ1-1): DSGVTQTPKHLITATGQRVTLRCSPRSGDLSVYWYQQSLDQGLQFLIQYYNGEERAKGNILERFSAQQFPDLHSELNLSSLELGDSALYFCASSPRLGTEAFFGQGTRLTVV.

This chain joins TRBV11-1 and TRBJ2-7, with 7 bases aligning to TRBD2. Germline CDR1 and CDR2: SGHAT and FQDESV (reference sequence). The CDR3 loop spans 14 amino acids. The V segment lost 8 bases and the J segment 2 bases; nucleotides outside the gene matches: 9. In nucleotides, the CDR3 is TGTGCCAGCGGATTGGGAGCGGGGCCCTACGAGCAGTACTTC. Amino acids: CASGLGAGPYEQYF.

This chain links TRBV7-9 with TRBJ2-1; 9 bases fit TRBD2. The V segment lost 5 bases and the J segment 10 bases; nucleotides outside the gene matches: 15. The CDR3 has 16 residues. Germline V CDR1 and CDR2: SEHNR, FQNEAQ (reference sequence). As DNA, the CDR3 is TGTGCCAGCAGCCCCGCACTAGCGGGTCCTCGGCGGGAGCAGTTCTTC. This gives the protein CASSPALAGPRREQFF.

V usage is TRBV5-1 and J usage is TRBJ2-5; no reliable D call. V lost 3 bases and J 1 base, leaving 10 bases between the germline ends. The CDR3 runs 14 residues. Germline lookup yields CDR1 SGHRS and CDR2 YFSETQ. The CDR3 region is CASSWEPLQETQYF. DNA of the CDR3: TGCGCCAGCAGCTGGGAACCACTCCAAGAGACCCAGTACTTC.

In this sample, this clone turned up once. This chain joins TRBV5-4 and TRBJ2-7, with 8 bases matching TRBD2. V trimming: 0 bases; J trimming: 3 bases; junction bases outside the gene matches: 5. This CDR3 spans 15 amino acids. Germline CDR1 reads SGHNT; CDR2 reads YYREEE (reference sequence). The CDR3 nucleotides are TGTGCCAGCAGCTTGGGCAGCGGGGGATTCTACGAGCAGTACTTC. It yields the protein CASSLGSGGFYEQYF.

The rearrangement joins TRBV5-6 to TRBJ1-3, with 7 bases that match TRBD1. Looked up from germline, CDR1 is SGHDT and CDR2 is YYEEEE. V lost 4 bases and J lost 4; bases outside the gene matches: 5. CDR3 size: 14 residues. The chain's CDR3 is CASSRTGAGNTIYF. CDR3 bases: TGTGCCAGCAGCCGGACAGGTGCCGGAAACACCATATATTTT. Full variable domain (outside the CDR3, taken from reference TRBV5-6 and TRBJ1-3): DAGVTQSPTHLIKTRGQQVTLRCSPKSGHDTVSWYQQALGQGPQFIFQYYEEEERQRGNFPDRFSGHQFPNYSSELNVNALLLGDSALYLCASSRTGAGNTIYFGEGSWLTVV.

This clone came up a few times. The chain's CDR3 is CASSLLERLYEQYF. CDR3 DNA: TGTGCCAGCAGTTTATTGGAGCGACTCTACGAGCAGTACTTC. This rearrangement joins TRBV27 to TRBJ2-7; no definite D call. Trimming pared 1 base from V and 3 bases from J, leaving 10 bases between. CDR1 is MNHEY, CDR2 SMNVEV, per germline (reference sequence). The CDR3 is 14 amino acids.

V and J are TRBV5-1 and TRBJ1-5; 8 bases fit TRBD1. V gave up 4 bases and J gave up 7 bases; unmatched junction bases: 10. Germline V gene data show CDR1 as SGHRS and CDR2 as YFSETQ. CDR3 length: 15 residues. The CDR3 DNA is TGCGCCAGCAGCATACAGGGGGGTGAAGGACAGCCCCAGCATTTT. Translated, it gives CASSIQGGEGQPQHF. The full variable domain, in which reference TRBV5-1 and TRBJ1-5 provide the parts outside the CDR3, is KAGVTQTPRYLIKTRGQQVTLSCSPISGHRSVSWYQQTPGQGLQFLFEYFSETQRNKGNFPGRFSGRQFSNSRSEMNVSTLELGDSALYLCASSIQGGEGQPQHFGDGTRLSIL.

The chain employs TRBV28 and TRBJ1-2; 8 nucleotides align to TRBD1. Trimming cost V 5 bases and J 4 bases; bases outside gene matches: 6. The germline gives CDR1 MDHEN, CDR2 SYDVKM. The CDR3 is 14 residues long. As DNA, the CDR3 is TGTGCCAGCAGTCCCGGGACAGGTCTCTATGGCTACACCTTC. Translated: CASSPGTGLYGYTF.

The chain joins TRBV15 to TRBJ2-7, with 10 bases lining up with TRBD2. Germline assignment: CDR1 LNHNV and CDR2 YYDKDF (reference sequence). The CDR3 has 17 amino acids. The trim removed 1 base at V and 0 bases at J, leaving 6 bases unmatched. The CDR3 region has the DNA TGTGCCACCAGCAGAGTGGCTAGCGGGAGACCCTCCTACGAGCAGTACTTC. Residues: CATSRVASGRPSYEQYF.

This chain connects TRBV19 to TRBJ1-1; no firm D call. The V end lost 7 bases, the J end lost 0 bases, and 15 bases lay between the germline ends. The V gene's germline CDR1 is LNHDA and CDR2 SQIVND (reference sequence). The CDR3 has 15 amino acids. CDR3 nucleotides: TGTGCCAGTAACCATCCGCGGAGGGTGAACACTGAAGCTTTCTTT. It translates to CASNHPRRVNTEAFF.

V usage is TRBV2 and J usage is TRBJ1-2; unclear D gene. V was pared by 3 bases and J by 3 bases, with 2 bases between. The CDR3 runs to 11 residues. Looked up from germline, CDR1 is SNHLY and CDR2 is FYNNEI. The DNA for the CDR3 is TGTGCCAGCAGTGAGGACTATGGCTACACCTTC. Residues: CASSEDYGYTF. Variable domain in full (rest from reference TRBV2 and TRBJ1-2): EPEVTQTPSHQVTQMGQEVILRCVPISNHLYFYWYRQILGQKVEFLVSFYNNEISEKSEIFDDQFSVERPDGSNFTLKIRSTKLEDSAMYFCASSEDYGYTFGSGTRLTVV.

This clone was found once. The chain joins TRBV29-1 to TRBJ1-4; 10 positions agree with TRBD1. V trimming: 4 bases; J trimming: 8 bases; junction bases outside the gene matches: 4. The length of the CDR3 is 13 residues. Germline assignment: CDR1 SQVTM and CDR2 ANQGSEA. CDR3 bases: TGCAGCGTTGGACAGGGGGCGGCGGAAAAACTGTTTTTT. Translating gives CSVGQGAAEKLFF. Full variable domain (missing parts from reference TRBV29-1 and TRBJ1-4): SAVISQKPSRDICQRGTSLTIQCQVDSQVTMMFWYRQQPGQSLTLIATANQGSEATYESGFVIDKFPISRPNLTFSTLTVSNMSPEDSSIYLCSVGQGAAEKLFFGSGTQLSVL.

The gene calls are TRBV25-1 and TRBJ2-7, with 11 nucleotides matching TRBD1. The CDR3 length is 15 residues. With V trimmed by 5 bases and J by 7 bases, 10 bases remained unmatched. Germline V gives CDR1 MGHDK, CDR2 SYGVNS. The CDR3 sequence: CASSPKGQGEWEQYF. CDR3 in DNA: TGTGCCAGCAGTCCAAAGGGACAGGGGGAATGGGAGCAGTACTTC.

The chain links TRBV11-3 to TRBJ2-3; 12 positions match TRBD2. The germline gives CDR1 SGHNT, CDR2 YENEEA. The ends lost 5 bases at V and 1 base at J; junction bases unmatched: 10. The CDR3 totals 18 residues. The CDR3 DNA sequence: TGTGCCAGCAGCACTCGGACTAGCGGGACCTTTGGCACAGATACGCAGTATTTT. Its translation: CASSTRTSGTFGTDTQYF.